These 6 T cell receptor beta chains were sequenced from one sample in a study of cytomegalovirus exposure and HLA in healthy donors. It was with 60 Vbeta and 13 Jbeta primers that the PCR ran. Method: immunoSEQ multiplex PCR; TCRdb's copy keeps in-frame clones and lacks some. The data contain some 150,000 clones, approximately 79% of them singletons. The sequenced sample consisted of PBMCs. The receptors shown here come from a male donor in good health and CMV-seronegative.

The genes are TRBV30 and TRBJ2-1; TRBD2 matches 8 bases. The germline V gene has CDR1 GTSNPN and CDR2 SVGIG (reference sequence). CDR3 length equals 14 residues. V was clipped by 3 bases and J by 2 bases; unmatched bases: 3. The CDR3 region has the DNA TGTGCCTGGAGGGGCGGGGGGACCTACAATGAGCAGTTCTTC. Translated: CAWRGGGTYNEQFF.

This sequence joins TRBV19 and TRBJ2-2; 7 bases are a match to TRBD2. Losses at the gene ends were 6 bases for V and 3 bases for J; bases not matched to a gene: 13. In germline, CDR1 is LNHDA, CDR2 SQIVND (reference sequence). The CDR3 has 17 amino acids. CDR3: CASRPRLGGGDTGELFF. CDR3 sequence (DNA): TGTGCCAGTAGACCCAGGTTGGGCGGGGGTGACACCGGGGAGCTGTTTTTT.

V and J are TRBV4-1 and TRBJ2-2; TRBD2 agrees at 11 bases. The CDR3 is 18 residues long. The V and J ends lost 0 bases and 5 bases, in that order; junction bases with no gene match: 8. CDR1 MGHRA and CDR2 YSYEKL come from the germline V gene. The CDR3 bases are TGCGCCAGCAGCCAAGAGAGACCCAGACTAGCGGGAACCGGGGAGCTGTTTTTT. Translating it yields CASSQERPRLAGTGELFF.

The chain joins TRBV15 to TRBJ2-3; D perhaps matches TRBD2 (7 bases). This CDR3 has 16 amino acids. V shed 3 bases and J shed 5 bases, with 18 bases lying between them. Germline V gene sequence: CDR1 LNHNV, CDR2 YYDKDF (reference sequence). This CDR3 is CATSSKGGALKDTQYF. The CDR3, as DNA: TGTGCCACCAGCAGCAAAGGGGGGGCGCTGAAAGATACGCAGTATTTT.

V usage is TRBV7-2 and J usage is TRBJ2-1; TRBD2 agrees at 9 bases. J lost 2 bases, V lost 3 bases, and 2 bases had no gene match. Germline V gene lookup returns CDR1 SGHTA and CDR2 FQGNSA. This CDR3 has 15 amino acids. The CDR3 sequence is CASSLRGGAYNEQFF. CDR3 in DNA: TGTGCCAGCAGCTTGCGCGGGGGGGCCTACAATGAGCAGTTCTTC.

The CDR3 nucleotides are TGTGCCTGGAGGCGGAGAGGGCTGGCTACCGGGGAGCTGTTTTTT. It encodes CAWRRRGLATGELFF. The J gene is TRBJ2-2, the V gene TRBV30; D perhaps matches TRBD2 (5 bases). Germline CDR1 is GTSNPN and CDR2 is SVGIG (reference sequence). This CDR3 contains 15 residues. V was shortened by 3 bases and J by 5 bases, with 16 bases between the two germline ends.